One sample yielded the 29 T cell receptor beta chains listed below, sequenced in a study of T cell responses to AZD1222 COVID-19 vaccine. Assay: immunoSEQ multiplex PCR; the TCRdb copy retains only in-frame clones and omits some. The table shows roughly 150,000 clones, with around 93% occurring only once. This specimen consisted of peripheral blood, obtained on day 0 of AZD1222 vaccination. Receptor source: an adult in good health.

V usage is TRBV5-1 and J usage is TRBJ1-1, with unresolved D. The V gene's germline CDR1 is SGHRS and CDR2 YFSETQ. This CDR3 has 14 residues. V was trimmed by 4 bases and J by 3 bases, leaving 13 bases between them. DNA of the CDR3: TGCGCCAGCAGCCCCACAGAAGTGTACACTGAAGCTTTCTTT. Its protein product is CASSPTEVYTEAFF.

The chain has TRBV5-1 and TRBJ1-6; D uncertain. Trimming pared 3 bases from V and 0 bases from J, leaving 10 bases between. The CDR3 is 16 amino acids. Germline V gene lookup returns CDR1 SGHRS and CDR2 YFSETQ. CDR3 loop: CASSSVDNSYNSPLHF. CDR3 nucleotide sequence: TGCGCCAGCAGCTCAGTCGACAACTCCTATAATTCACCCCTCCACTTT.

J is TRBJ1-4 and V is TRBV28, with D uncertain. Per germline, CDR1 MDHEN and CDR2 SYDVKM. The length of the CDR3 is 17 residues. With 1 base removed from V and 3 bases from J, the gap between germline ends came to 15 bases. The CDR3 nucleotides are TGTGCCAGCAGTTTATTAGGCCTCGGGTGGCCTAATGAAAAACTGTTTTTT. Amino acids: CASSLLGLGWPNEKLFF.

This clone was observed a single time. The chain combines TRBV18 with TRBJ1-5, with D uncertain. The CDR3 is made up of 15 amino acids. V was clipped by 1 base and J by 3 bases, with 10 bases between them. Germline V gene data show CDR1 as KGHSH and CDR2 as LQKENI. CDR3 coding DNA: TGTGCCAGCTCACCACGTGTATCAGACAATCAGCCCCAGCATTTT. The encoded protein is CASSPRVSDNQPQHF.

The J gene is TRBJ2-6, the V gene TRBV15; weak D call: TRBD2 (5 bases). Trimming shortened V by 0 bases and J by 0 bases, and 15 bases separated the two germline ends. Germline loops: CDR1 LNHNV, CDR2 YYDKDF (reference sequence). This CDR3 is built from 19 residues. The CDR3: CATSRDFAGLNSGANVLTF. CDR3 in DNA: TGTGCCACCAGCAGAGATTTTGCGGGTCTTAACTCTGGGGCCAACGTCCTGACTTTC.

The rearrangement uses TRBV5-4 and TRBJ2-7, with 9 bases identical to TRBD2. With 0 bases clipped from V and 7 bases from J, the junction kept 8 bases outside the gene matches. CDR3 length: 15 amino acids. Germline values: CDR1 SGHNT, CDR2 YYREEE (reference sequence). The CDR3 region has the DNA TGTGCCAGCAGCTTGGAAGCGGGAGGCGCCGTGGAGCAGTACTTC. Translating gives CASSLEAGGAVEQYF.

The chain combines TRBV3-1 (or the pseudogene TRBV3-2) with TRBJ1-1; maybe TRBD1 (5 bases). This CDR3 contains 13 residues. Between the trimmed V and J ends, which lost 8 bases and 1 base, there was a span of 11 bases. The germline gives CDR1 LGHDT, CDR2 YNNKEL (reference sequence). The CDR3 DNA reads TGTGCCAGCCGCGACCAGGGGAACACTGAAGCTTTCTTT. Translation gives CASRDQGNTEAFF.

The chain carries TRBV27 and TRBJ1-1, with unresolved D. Germline V gene data show CDR1 as MNHEY and CDR2 as SMNVEV (reference sequence). V dropped 1 base and J dropped 4 bases, with 7 bases sitting between them. CDR3 size: 13 residues. CDR3 DNA: TGTGCCAGCAGTTTATGGGTTTCCACTGAAGCTTTCTTT. As protein: CASSLWVSTEAFF.

CDR3 region: CAWRGATGYNQPQHF. For the CDR3, the DNA is TGTGCCTGGAGGGGAGCGACGGGCTACAATCAGCCCCAGCATTTT. The rearrangement joins TRBV30 to TRBJ1-5; D gene ambiguous. Trimming cost V 3 bases and J 3 bases, with 15 bases left between them. Germline loops: CDR1 GTSNPN, CDR2 SVGIG (reference sequence). The CDR3 contains 15 residues.

The J gene is TRBJ2-5, the V gene TRBV28; TRBD1 agrees at 8 bases. Germline assignment: CDR1 MDHEN and CDR2 SYDVKM. CDR3 size: 14 residues. Trimming took 2 bases from V and 5 from J; bases not matched to a gene: 4. The DNA for the CDR3 is TGTGCCAGCAGTTTACTTACAGGGGGGGAGACCCAGTACTTC. Translation gives CASSLLTGGETQYF.

The rearrangement uses TRBV13 and TRBJ1-6; D might be TRBD1 (6 bases). With 4 bases removed from V and 7 bases from J, the gap between germline ends came to 17 bases. Germline loops: CDR1 PRHDT, CDR2 FYEKMQ (reference sequence). The CDR3 totals 16 residues. In DNA form, the CDR3 reads TGTGCCAGCAGCTGGGGGGCAGGTTCGATCAATTCACCCCTCCACTTT. It translates to CASSWGAGSINSPLHF.

This chain joins TRBV3-1 (or the pseudogene TRBV3-2) and TRBJ2-3; D is undetermined. CDR3 size: 16 residues. The germline CDR1 and CDR2 sequences are LGHDT and YNNKEL (reference sequence). V was pared by 4 bases and J by 4 bases, with 18 bases between. CDR3 in DNA: TGTGCCAGCAGCCCGAATCCTACAAGACCGCCAGATACGCAGTATTTT. It yields the protein CASSPNPTRPPDTQYF.

The V gene is TRBV4-1, the J gene TRBJ2-1, with a tentative D call TRBD2 (5 bases). The V gene lost 1 base and the J gene lost 7 bases, with 14 bases spanning the gap. CDR1 is MGHRA and CDR2 is YSYEKL in the germline V gene. This CDR3 contains 15 residues. CDR3 in DNA: TGCGCCAGCAGCCAAGGGGAGTTTCAGCGGAATGAGCAGTTCTTC. Protein product: CASSQGEFQRNEQFF.

The chain couples TRBV7-8 to TRBJ2-1, with 9 nucleotides matching TRBD2. V lost 1 base and J lost 5; bases outside the gene matches: 6. Germline CDR1 SGHVS, CDR2 FQNEAQ. The CDR3 runs 16 residues. CDR3 nucleotide sequence: TGTGCCAGCAGCTTAGGGGGACTAGCAGGCCACAATGAGCAGTTCTTC. Translated: CASSLGGLAGHNEQFF.

The chain employs TRBV5-1 and TRBJ2-2; 7 bases line up with TRBD2. This CDR3 is built from 15 residues. J gave up 1 base and V 2 bases, and 2 bases lay outside the gene matches. Germline assignment: CDR1 SGHRS and CDR2 YFSETQ. CDR3 sequence reads: CASSFSSGNTGELFF. As DNA, the CDR3 is TGCGCCAGCAGCTTTTCTAGCGGGAACACCGGGGAGCTGTTTTTT.

J is TRBJ1-2 and V is TRBV2; no clear D. This CDR3 region has 14 residues. CDR1 and CDR2 (germline): SNHLY, FYNNEI. V lost 8 bases and J 0 bases, leaving 13 bases between the germline ends. CDR3 nucleotides: TGTGCCAGCGAGATGTGGGGTACTAACTATGGCTACACCTTC. This sequence encodes CASEMWGTNYGYTF.

V usage is TRBV5-6 and J usage is TRBJ1-6; tentative D call: TRBD1 (6 bases). The ends were cut back, 3 bases at V and 2 bases at J, with 9 bases in the middle. The CDR3 extends over 15 amino acids. The V gene's germline CDR1 is SGHDT and CDR2 YYEEEE. The CDR3: CASSSGVTYNSPLHF. In nucleotides, the CDR3 is TGTGCCAGCAGCTCAGGGGTCACCTATAATTCACCCCTCCACTTT.

V is TRBV3-1 (or the pseudogene TRBV3-2) and J is TRBJ1-2; D unclear. Germline V gene lookup returns CDR1 LGHDT and CDR2 YNNKEL (reference sequence). Trimming cost V 2 bases and J 4 bases, with 11 bases left between them. CDR3 size: 14 residues. CDR3 bases: TGTGCCAGCAGCCAAAATGACGGCTCCTATGGCTACACCTTC. Translation gives CASSQNDGSYGYTF.

On this clone itself: One junction end disagrees with the germline gene, perhaps due to a read error. This sequence joins TRBV28 and TRBJ2-7; 10 bases map to TRBD1. CDR1 and CDR2 (germline): MDHEN, SYDVKM. The CDR3 has 12 residues. This CDR3 is CASSSGGQGKDF. CDR3 sequence (DNA): TGTGCCAGCAGTTCCGGGGGACAGGGGAAGGACTTC.

V is TRBV5-1 and J is TRBJ2-7; 7 bases fit TRBD1. This CDR3 has 15 residues. V shed 4 bases, J shed 4 bases, and the junction held 11 bases outside the gene matches. Germline V CDR1 and CDR2: SGHRS, YFSETQ. The CDR3 sequence is CASSDKGGDSYEQYF. The CDR3 DNA reads as TGCGCCAGCAGCGACAAAGGGGGCGACTCATACGAGCAGTACTTC.

The gene calls are TRBV29-1 and TRBJ2-7; 7 nucleotides agree with TRBD2. Trimming at V came to 1 base and at J to 4 bases, leaving 1 base not matched to a gene. CDR3 length: 12 amino acids. CDR1 SQVTM and CDR2 ANQGSEA come from the germline V gene. In nucleotides, the CDR3 is TGCAGCGTTGAAGGGGGAGGGTACGAGCAGTACTTC. It translates to CSVEGGGYEQYF.

The J gene is TRBJ2-1, the V gene TRBV10-3, with 8 bases fitting TRBD2. The germline gives CDR1 ENHRY, CDR2 SYGVKD. The CDR3 loop spans 14 amino acids. Trimming cost V 4 bases and J 5 bases; bases outside gene matches: 4. This CDR3 is CAISGSGGHNEQFF. The CDR3 DNA follows: TGTGCCATCAGTGGGAGCGGGGGCCACAATGAGCAGTTCTTC.

V usage is TRBV28 and J usage is TRBJ1-6, with a tentative D call TRBD1 (6 bases). Germline V CDR1 and CDR2: MDHEN, SYDVKM. This CDR3 is built from 18 residues. Deletions cut 3 bases from V and 7 bases from J, with 22 bases between. CDR3 sequence reads: CASSFSLVQTGGNSPLHF. The CDR3 region has the DNA TGTGCCAGCAGTTTTAGTTTGGTCCAGACAGGAGGAAATTCACCCCTCCACTTT.

This chain uses TRBV28 with TRBJ1-5; D gene ambiguous. The CDR3 is made up of 14 amino acids. V was shortened by 5 bases and J by 5 bases, with 13 bases between the two germline ends. Germline CDR1 and CDR2: MDHEN and SYDVKM. The CDR3 nucleotides are TGTGCCAGCAGTCCTTCAGTTTTTGATCAGCCCCAGCATTTT. Residues: CASSPSVFDQPQHF.

In this sample, this clone turned up once. The rearrangement joins TRBV5-6 to TRBJ2-1, with 9 bases fitting TRBD1. The CDR3 contains 15 residues. The germline CDR1 and CDR2 sequences are SGHDT and YYEEEE. Losses at the gene ends were 3 bases for V and 0 bases for J; bases not matched to a gene: 1. Here the CDR3 reads CASSSTGGSYNEQFF. CDR3 DNA: TGTGCCAGCAGCTCGACAGGGGGCTCCTACAATGAGCAGTTCTTC.

The gene calls are TRBV6-2 or TRBV6-3 and TRBJ1-1; tentatively, D is TRBD1 (5 bases). V was pared by 4 bases and J by 4 bases, with 16 bases between. Per germline, CDR1 MNHEY and CDR2 SVGEGT. CDR3 length: 15 amino acids. The CDR3 protein is CASSWGRKTGTEAFF. CDR3 DNA sequence: TGTGCCAGCAGTTGGGGACGGAAAACAGGCACTGAAGCTTTCTTT.

The chain couples TRBV9 to TRBJ2-7, with a weak D call TRBD1 (5 bases). CDR3 length: 13 amino acids. Trimming shortened V by 3 bases and J by 1 base, and 8 bases separated the two germline ends. Germline V gene lookup returns CDR1 SGDLS and CDR2 YYNGEE. CDR3 in DNA: TGTGCCAGCAGCGGGACACCTTCCTACGAGCAGTACTTC. This codes for CASSGTPSYEQYF.

The chain links TRBV10-3 to TRBJ1-2; D is possibly TRBD1 (5 bases). Trimming cost V 2 bases and J 0 bases, with 16 bases left between them. CDR3 length equals 17 residues. CDR1 is ENHRY and CDR2 is SYGVKD in the germline V gene. The CDR3 nucleotides read TGTGCCATCAGTGAGGCCTCGACAGCTTCAGCTAACTATGGCTACACCTTC. It codes for CAISEASTASANYGYTF.

The rearrangement uses TRBV2 and TRBJ1-1, with D possibly being TRBD1 (5 bases). The CDR3 is made up of 13 amino acids. The germline V and J ends were trimmed by 4 bases and 6 bases, with 12 bases remaining between them. In germline, CDR1 is SNHLY, CDR2 FYNNEI. CDR3 sequence reads: CASSVNWGAEAFF. Written as DNA, the CDR3 is TGTGCCAGCAGTGTCAACTGGGGGGCTGAAGCTTTCTTT.